This entry lists 20 T cell receptor beta chains sequenced from one sample in a study of blood T cell repertoires in COVID-19. Libraries were prepared by immunoSEQ multiplex PCR; TCRdb keeps only in-frame clonotypes and omits some of them. Of 280,000 or so clones in the sample, 90% are singletons; the top ten hold roughly 1.6%. The sample comprised PBMCs or T cells enriched from blood (not recorded which). The receptors come from a woman under 30 with acute COVID-19.

This chain uses TRBV11-2 with TRBJ2-1; a weak D match, TRBD2 (6 bases). Trimming took off 8 bases at V and 8 bases at J, with 13 bases between the two ends. Germline V gene lookup returns CDR1 SGHAT and CDR2 FQNNGV. This CDR3 has 12 amino acids. In nucleotides, the CDR3 is TGTGCCAGCGGGGGAGGATGGGATGAGCAGTTCTTC. As protein: CASGGGWDEQFF.

This clone has a single count. CDR3 nucleotides: TGTGCCAGCAGCCATTACAGGGGCGTAGATACTGAAGCTTTCTTT. It yields the protein CASSHYRGVDTEAFF. The chain links TRBV6-5 to TRBJ1-1; 7 bases align to TRBD1. The V gene's germline CDR1 is MNHEY and CDR2 SVGAGI. This CDR3 comprises 15 residues. V shed 6 bases and J 5 bases; nucleotides not matched to a gene: 12.

V gene TRBV7-9 combines with J gene TRBJ1-5; D is unresolved. CDR3 length: 13 residues. V lost 5 bases to trimming and J lost 7 bases, with 12 bases between them. The germline V gene encodes CDR1 SEHNR and CDR2 FQNEAQ (reference sequence). The CDR3 protein is CASSPREGQPQHF. CDR3 coding DNA: TGTGCCAGCAGCCCCCGCGAGGGACAGCCCCAGCATTTT.

The CDR3: CASSLGGQGGYNEQFF. Written as DNA, the CDR3 is TGTGCCAGCAGCTTAGGGGGACAGGGTGGCTACAATGAGCAGTTCTTC. The rearrangement joins TRBV11-3 to TRBJ2-1; 9 bases are shared with TRBD1. Germline V CDR1 and CDR2: SGHNT, YENEEA. CDR3 length equals 16 residues. The V and J ends lost 1 base and 3 bases, in that order; junction bases with no gene match: 4.

The chain couples TRBV4-2 to TRBJ2-1, with D possibly TRBD1 on 6 matching bases. CDR3 length: 14 amino acids. Trimming cost V 6 bases and J 8 bases, with 17 bases left between them. Germline V gene lookup returns CDR1 LGHNA and CDR2 YNFKEQ. DNA of the CDR3: TGTGCCAGCAGTCCTACAGGGTCCGCTTATGAGCAGTTCTTC. Its translation is CASSPTGSAYEQFF.

The V and J genes are TRBV6-5 and TRBJ1-5, with TRBD1 matching 7 bases. Germline V gene lookup returns CDR1 MNHEY and CDR2 SVGAGI. V was pared by 6 bases and J by 2 bases, with 4 bases of the junction left unmatched. The CDR3 consists of 14 residues. Here the CDR3 reads CASSLTGGNQPQHF. CDR3 bases: TGTGCCAGCAGCCTTACAGGGGGCAATCAGCCCCAGCATTTT.

The J gene is TRBJ2-1, the V gene TRBV5-5; D not resolved. Trimming took 6 bases from V and 4 from J, leaving 8 bases between them. CDR3 length: 12 amino acids. CDR1 SGHKS and CDR2 YYEKEE come from the germline V gene (reference sequence). CDR3 in amino acids: CASNLGYNEQFF. As DNA, the CDR3 is TGTGCCAGCAACCTAGGTTACAATGAGCAGTTCTTC.

In this sample, this clone turned up once. The V and J genes are TRBV30 and TRBJ1-5, with D maybe TRBD1 (6 bases). The V gene lost 5 bases and the J gene lost 4 bases, with 18 bases spanning the gap. CDR1 is GTSNPN and CDR2 is SVGIG in the germline V gene (reference sequence). The CDR3 length is 15 residues. The CDR3 loop is CAWGRSRGPNQPQHF. DNA of the CDR3: TGTGCCTGGGGTCGAAGCAGGGGCCCTAATCAGCCCCAGCATTTT.

This clone was seen a handful of times. In nucleotides, the CDR3 is TGCAGCGTTATCCCGATACTTCACAATGAGCAGTTCTTC. It yields the protein CSVIPILHNEQFF. The V call is TRBV29-1, the J call TRBJ2-1; D ambiguous. This CDR3 has 13 residues. The V gene lost 5 bases and the J gene lost 5 bases, with 13 bases spanning the gap. Germline values: CDR1 SQVTM, CDR2 ANQGSEA.

The V and J genes are TRBV7-9 and TRBJ2-5; TRBD2 aligns across 7 bases. There are 18 residues in the CDR3. Trimming took 1 base from V and 4 from J; bases not matched to a gene: 15. Looked up from germline, CDR1 is SEHNR and CDR2 is FQNEAQ (reference sequence). The CDR3 reads CASSLEVRFAGRVETQYF. DNA for the CDR3: TGTGCCAGCAGCTTAGAAGTTCGGTTCGCGGGGAGGGTAGAGACCCAGTACTTC.

The chain combines TRBV19 with TRBJ1-5; the D gene is possibly TRBD1 (6 bases). The CDR3 totals 16 residues. The germline CDR1 and CDR2 sequences are LNHDA and SQIVND (reference sequence). The V end was cut by 5 bases, the J end by 7 bases, with 21 bases between. CDR3 region: CASSSTMGARGQPQHF. The CDR3 region has the DNA TGTGCCAGTAGTTCCACTATGGGGGCCAGAGGGCAGCCCCAGCATTTT.

The rearrangement uses TRBV9 and TRBJ2-1; 9 bases line up with TRBD2. This CDR3 region has 16 residues. Germline CDR1 reads SGDLS; CDR2 reads YYNGEE. V gave up 0 bases and J gave up 3 bases; unmatched junction bases: 4. In DNA, the CDR3 is TGTGCCAGCAGCGTAGGACTAGCGGCCCTCTACAATGAGCAGTTCTTC. It encodes CASSVGLAALYNEQFF.

The chain is built from TRBV30 and TRBJ1-5; D is possibly TRBD1 (6 bases). The CDR3 spans 13 residues. The germline gives CDR1 GTSNPN, CDR2 SVGIG (reference sequence). V lost 4 bases and J lost 1, with 8 bases in between. CDR3 sequence: CAWTGESNQPQHF. Here the CDR3 DNA reads TGTGCCTGGACAGGGGAGAGCAATCAGCCCCAGCATTTT.

The V gene is TRBV7-9, the J gene TRBJ2-3, with D tentatively TRBD2 (5 bases). CDR3 length: 15 amino acids. Germline V gene lookup returns CDR1 SEHNR and CDR2 FQNEAQ (reference sequence). Deletions cut 5 bases from V and 0 bases from J, with 12 bases between. The CDR3 DNA reads TGTGCCAGCAGCCCCCCGGACTCAAGCACAGATACGCAGTATTTT. It yields the protein CASSPPDSSTDTQYF.

V is TRBV5-5 and J is TRBJ2-7; maybe TRBD1 (5 bases). Between the trimmed V and J ends, which lost 0 bases and 3 bases, there was a span of 13 bases. The germline V gene encodes CDR1 SGHKS and CDR2 YYEKEE (reference sequence). This CDR3 contains 15 residues. The CDR3: CASSLGPGGHYEQYF. DNA of the CDR3: TGTGCCAGCAGCTTGGGCCCCGGCGGACACTACGAGCAGTACTTC.

On this clone itself: The sample holds other DNA sequences that translate to the same CDR3. The chain carries TRBV6-6 and TRBJ1-5; 8 bases are shared with TRBD1. The CDR3 runs 14 residues. Germline loops: CDR1 MNHNY, CDR2 SVGAGI (reference sequence). The V gene end was trimmed by 6 bases and the J gene end by 2 bases; junction bases not matched to a gene: 3. The CDR3 loop is CASSKQGGNQPQHF. The CDR3 DNA reads as TGTGCCAGCAGCAAACAGGGGGGCAATCAGCCCCAGCATTTT.

The rearrangement joins TRBV7-8 to TRBJ1-1, with D possibly matching TRBD1 (5 bases). Trimming pared 3 bases from V and 9 bases from J, leaving 14 bases between. The CDR3 consists of 13 residues. Per germline, CDR1 SGHVS and CDR2 FQNEAQ. The CDR3 here is CASSLTAQSKAFF. CDR3 sequence (DNA): TGTGCCAGCAGCTTGACAGCGCAGAGCAAAGCTTTCTTT.

V usage is TRBV7-9 and J usage is TRBJ1-2; tentative D call: TRBD1 (5 bases). The CDR3 is 12 residues long. V lost 2 bases, J lost 6 bases, and 7 bases lay in between. Per germline, CDR1 SEHNR and CDR2 FQNEAQ (reference sequence). This CDR3 reads CASSLTGNGYTF. DNA for the CDR3: TGTGCCAGCAGCTTAACAGGAAATGGCTACACCTTC.

The gene calls are TRBV28 and TRBJ1-6; D remains ambiguous. V lost 6 bases, J lost 4 bases, and 13 bases lay in between. CDR3 size: 15 residues. The germline V gene has CDR1 MDHEN and CDR2 SYDVKM. Here the CDR3 DNA reads TGTGCCAGCAGGCGGGTCGTGGGGTATAATTCACCCCTCCACTTT. It yields the protein CASRRVVGYNSPLHF.

The chain has TRBV3-1 (or the pseudogene TRBV3-2) and TRBJ2-7; the match to TRBD2 covers 8 bases. Germline V gene lookup returns CDR1 LGHDT and CDR2 YNNKEL (reference sequence). Germline trimming cut 4 bases from V and 3 bases from J; bases unmatched to any gene: 11. The CDR3 has 16 amino acids. CDR3 protein: CASSPPGGHPYYEQYF. The CDR3 DNA sequence: TGTGCCAGCAGCCCCCCGGGGGGGCACCCATACTACGAGCAGTACTTC.